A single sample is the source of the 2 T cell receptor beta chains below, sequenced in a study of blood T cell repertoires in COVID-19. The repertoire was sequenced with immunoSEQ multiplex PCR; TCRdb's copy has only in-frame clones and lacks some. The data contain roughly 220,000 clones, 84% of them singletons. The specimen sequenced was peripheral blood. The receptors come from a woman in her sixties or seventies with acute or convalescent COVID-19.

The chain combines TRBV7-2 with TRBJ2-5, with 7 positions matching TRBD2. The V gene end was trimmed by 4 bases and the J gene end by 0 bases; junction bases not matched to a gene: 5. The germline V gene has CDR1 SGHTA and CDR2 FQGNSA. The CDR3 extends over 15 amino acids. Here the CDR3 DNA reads TGTGCCAGCAGCTCCTCCGGGACTAACCAAGAGACCCAGTACTTC. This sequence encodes CASSSSGTNQETQYF.

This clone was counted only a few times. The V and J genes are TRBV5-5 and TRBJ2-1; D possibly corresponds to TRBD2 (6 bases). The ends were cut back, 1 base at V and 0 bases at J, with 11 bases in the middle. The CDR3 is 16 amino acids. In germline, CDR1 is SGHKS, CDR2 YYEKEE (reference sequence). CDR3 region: CASSLIAGSSYNEQFF. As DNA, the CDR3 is TGTGCCAGCAGCTTGATTGCGGGGAGCTCCTACAATGAGCAGTTCTTC.